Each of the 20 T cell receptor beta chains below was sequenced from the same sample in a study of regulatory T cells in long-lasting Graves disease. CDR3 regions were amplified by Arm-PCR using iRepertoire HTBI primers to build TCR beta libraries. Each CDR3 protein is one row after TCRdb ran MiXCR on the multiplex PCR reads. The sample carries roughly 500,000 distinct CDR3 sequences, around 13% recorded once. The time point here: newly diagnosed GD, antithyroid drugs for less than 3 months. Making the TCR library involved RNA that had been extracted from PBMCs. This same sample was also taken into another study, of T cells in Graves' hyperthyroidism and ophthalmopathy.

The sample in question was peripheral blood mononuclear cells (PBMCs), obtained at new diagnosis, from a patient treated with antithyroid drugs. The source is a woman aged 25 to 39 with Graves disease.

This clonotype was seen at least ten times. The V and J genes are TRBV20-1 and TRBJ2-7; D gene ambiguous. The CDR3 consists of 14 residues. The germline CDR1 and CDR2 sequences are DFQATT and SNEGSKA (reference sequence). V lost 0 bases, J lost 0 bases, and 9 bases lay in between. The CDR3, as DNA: TGCAGTGCTAGAGACGCCCAGAGCTCCTACGAGCAGTACTTC. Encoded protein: CSARDAQSSYEQYF.

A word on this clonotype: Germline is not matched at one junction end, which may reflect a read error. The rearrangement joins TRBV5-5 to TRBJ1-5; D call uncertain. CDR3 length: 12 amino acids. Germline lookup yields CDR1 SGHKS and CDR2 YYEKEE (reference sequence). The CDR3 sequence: CASSSGNRPQHF. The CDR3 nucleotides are TGTGCCAGCAGCTCGGGCAATCGGCCCCAGCATTTT.

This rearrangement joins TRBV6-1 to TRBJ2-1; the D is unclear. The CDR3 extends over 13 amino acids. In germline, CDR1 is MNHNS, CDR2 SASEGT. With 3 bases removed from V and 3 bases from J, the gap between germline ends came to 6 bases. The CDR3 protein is CASSDDGYNEQFF. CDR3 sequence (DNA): TGTGCCAGCAGTGACGACGGCTACAATGAGCAGTTCTTC.

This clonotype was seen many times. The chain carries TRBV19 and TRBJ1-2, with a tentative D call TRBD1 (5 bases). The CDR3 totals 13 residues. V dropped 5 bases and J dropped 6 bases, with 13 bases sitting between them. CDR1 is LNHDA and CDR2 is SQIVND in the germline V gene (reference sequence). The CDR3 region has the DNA TGTGCCAGTAGTCATAGACAGAACGATGGCTACACCTTC. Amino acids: CASSHRQNDGYTF.

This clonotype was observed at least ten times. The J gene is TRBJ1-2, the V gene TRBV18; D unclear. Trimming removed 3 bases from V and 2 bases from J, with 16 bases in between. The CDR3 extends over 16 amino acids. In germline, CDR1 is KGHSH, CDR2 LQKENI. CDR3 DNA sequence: TGTGCCAGCTCACCCCTCGAGGGTACCTTAAACTATGGCTACACCTTC. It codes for CASSPLEGTLNYGYTF.

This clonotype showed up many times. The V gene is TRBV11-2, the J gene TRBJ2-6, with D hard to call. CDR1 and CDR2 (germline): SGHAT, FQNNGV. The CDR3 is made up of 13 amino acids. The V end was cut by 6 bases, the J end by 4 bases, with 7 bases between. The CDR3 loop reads CASRTTGANVLTF. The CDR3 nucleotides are TGTGCCAGCAGGACGACGGGGGCCAACGTCCTGACTTTC.

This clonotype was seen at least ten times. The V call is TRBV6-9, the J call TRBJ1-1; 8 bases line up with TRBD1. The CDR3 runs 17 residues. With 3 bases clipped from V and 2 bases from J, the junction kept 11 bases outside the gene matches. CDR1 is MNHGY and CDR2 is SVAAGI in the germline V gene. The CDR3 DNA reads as TGTGCCAGCAGTTACCTCACCACAGGGGGGTACAACACTGAAGCTTTCTTT. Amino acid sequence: CASSYLTTGGYNTEAFF.

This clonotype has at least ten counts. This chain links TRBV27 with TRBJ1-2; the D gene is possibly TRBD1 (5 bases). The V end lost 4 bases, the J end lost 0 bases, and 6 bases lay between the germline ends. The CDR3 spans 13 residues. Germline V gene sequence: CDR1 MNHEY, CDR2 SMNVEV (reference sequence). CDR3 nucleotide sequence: TGTGCCAGCAGTTCGACAGCTAACTATGGCTACACCTTC. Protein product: CASSSTANYGYTF.

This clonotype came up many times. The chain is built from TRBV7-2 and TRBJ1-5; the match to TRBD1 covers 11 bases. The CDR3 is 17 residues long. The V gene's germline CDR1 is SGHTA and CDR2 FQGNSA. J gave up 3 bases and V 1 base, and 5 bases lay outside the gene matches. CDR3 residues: CASSLGRTGGYNQPQHF. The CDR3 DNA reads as TGTGCCAGCAGCTTAGGGAGGACAGGGGGCTACAATCAGCCCCAGCATTTT.

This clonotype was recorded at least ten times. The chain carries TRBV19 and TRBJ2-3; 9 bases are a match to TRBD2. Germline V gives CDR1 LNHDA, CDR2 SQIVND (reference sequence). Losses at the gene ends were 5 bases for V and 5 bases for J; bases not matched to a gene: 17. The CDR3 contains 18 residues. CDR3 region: CASSLSSGTSFWVDTQYF. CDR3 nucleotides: TGTGCCAGTAGTCTATCCTCCGGGACTAGCTTTTGGGTAGATACGCAGTATTTT. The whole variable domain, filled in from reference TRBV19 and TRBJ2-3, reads DGGITQSPKYLFRKEGQNVTLSCEQNLNHDAMYWYRQDPGQGLRLIYYSQIVNDFQKGDIAEGYSVSREKKESFPLTVTSAQKNPTAFYLCASSLSSGTSFWVDTQYFGPGTRLTVL.

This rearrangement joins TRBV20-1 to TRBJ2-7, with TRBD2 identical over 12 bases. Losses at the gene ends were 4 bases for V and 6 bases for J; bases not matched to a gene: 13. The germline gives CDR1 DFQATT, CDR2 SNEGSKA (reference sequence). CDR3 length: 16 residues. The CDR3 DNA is TGCAGTGCTACGAAAAGCGCGGGACTAGCGGGCGCCGAGCAGTACTTC. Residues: CSATKSAGLAGAEQYF.

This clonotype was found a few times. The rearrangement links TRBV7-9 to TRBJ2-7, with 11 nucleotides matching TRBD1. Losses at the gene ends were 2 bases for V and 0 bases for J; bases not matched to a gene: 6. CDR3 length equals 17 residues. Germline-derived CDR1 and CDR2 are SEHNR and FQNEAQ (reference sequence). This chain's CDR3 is CASSLLPGQGASYEQYF. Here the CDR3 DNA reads TGTGCCAGCAGCTTATTGCCTGGACAGGGGGCCTCCTACGAGCAGTACTTC. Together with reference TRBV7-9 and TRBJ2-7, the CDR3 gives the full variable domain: DTGVSQNPRHKITKRGQNVTFRCDPISEHNRLYWYRQTLGQGPEFLTYFQNEAQLEKSRLLSDRFSAERPKGSFSTLEIQRTEQGDSAMYLCASSLLPGQGASYEQYFGPGTRLTVT.

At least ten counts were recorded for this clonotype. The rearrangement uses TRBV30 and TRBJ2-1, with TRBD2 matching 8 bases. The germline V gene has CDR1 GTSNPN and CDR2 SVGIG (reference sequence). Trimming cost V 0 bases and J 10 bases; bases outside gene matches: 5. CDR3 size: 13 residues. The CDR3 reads CAWSVSPSGEQFF. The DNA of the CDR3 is TGTGCCTGGAGTGTTAGTCCTAGCGGGGAGCAGTTCTTC.

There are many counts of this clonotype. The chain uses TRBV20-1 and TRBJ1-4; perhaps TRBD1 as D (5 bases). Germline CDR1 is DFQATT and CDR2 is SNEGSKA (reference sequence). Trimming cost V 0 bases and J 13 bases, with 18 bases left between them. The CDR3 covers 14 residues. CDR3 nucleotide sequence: TGCAGTGCTAGAGATCACGGCAGGGAGGGTAGACTGTTTTTT. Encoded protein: CSARDHGREGRLFF.

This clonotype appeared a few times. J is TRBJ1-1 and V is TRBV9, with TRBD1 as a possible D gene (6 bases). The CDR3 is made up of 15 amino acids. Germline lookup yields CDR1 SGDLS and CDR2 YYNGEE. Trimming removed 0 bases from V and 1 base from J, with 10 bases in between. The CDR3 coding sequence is TGTGCCAGCAGCGTAGGAGAGGGGGAGAACACTGAAGCTTTCTTT. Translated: CASSVGEGENTEAFF. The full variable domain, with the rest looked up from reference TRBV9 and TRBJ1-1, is DSGVTQTPKHLITATGQRVTLRCSPRSGDLSVYWYQQSLDQGLQFLIQYYNGEERAKGNILERFSAQQFPDLHSELNLSSLELGDSALYFCASSVGEGENTEAFFGQGTRLTVV.

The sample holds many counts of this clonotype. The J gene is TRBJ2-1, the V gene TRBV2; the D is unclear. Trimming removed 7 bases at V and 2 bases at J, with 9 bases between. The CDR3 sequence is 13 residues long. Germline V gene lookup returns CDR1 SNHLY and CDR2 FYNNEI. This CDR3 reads CASTLEAYNEQFF. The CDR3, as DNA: TGTGCCAGCACGCTAGAGGCCTACAATGAGCAGTTCTTC.

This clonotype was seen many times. Written as DNA, the CDR3 is TGTGCCAGCAGCAACCTAGCCAAACGGCAGTTCTTC. It specifies CASSNLAKRQFF. The chain joins TRBV11-2 to TRBJ2-1; D might be TRBD2 (5 bases). V lost 5 bases and J 12 bases, leaving 14 bases between the germline ends. Germline CDR1 and CDR2: SGHAT and FQNNGV. There are 12 residues in the CDR3.

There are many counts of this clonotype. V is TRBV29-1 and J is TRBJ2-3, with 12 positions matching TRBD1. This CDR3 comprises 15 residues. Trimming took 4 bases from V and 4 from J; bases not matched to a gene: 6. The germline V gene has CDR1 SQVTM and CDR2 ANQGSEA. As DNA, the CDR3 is TGCAGCGTTGTCAGGGGACAGGGGGCACCAGATACGCAGTATTTT. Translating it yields CSVVRGQGAPDTQYF.

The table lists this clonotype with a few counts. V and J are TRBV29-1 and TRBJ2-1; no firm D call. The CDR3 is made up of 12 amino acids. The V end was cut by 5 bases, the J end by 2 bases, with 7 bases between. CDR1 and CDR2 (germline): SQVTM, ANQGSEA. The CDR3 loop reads CSVCRTYNEQFF. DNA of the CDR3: TGCAGCGTTTGCCGGACCTACAATGAGCAGTTCTTC.

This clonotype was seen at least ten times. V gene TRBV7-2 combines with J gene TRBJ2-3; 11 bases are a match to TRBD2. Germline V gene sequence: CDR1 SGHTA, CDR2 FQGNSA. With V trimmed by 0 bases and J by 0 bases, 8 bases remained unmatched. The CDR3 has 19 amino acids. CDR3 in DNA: TGTGCCAGCAGCTTAGCGCTCCTAGCGGGGGGCCCTAGCACAGATACGCAGTATTTT. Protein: CASSLALLAGGPSTDTQYF.